These T cell receptor beta chains were read from a single sample in a study of blood T cells in healthy people across ages. TCRdb re-called the 5' RACE reads through MiXCR, storing one row per CDR3 protein. The table shows roughly 1,000,000 distinct CDR3 sequences, with about 25% occurring only once. In addition, the sample was reused for a study of T cells of mothers and their children.

Sequencing was performed on blood. Every receptor here comes from a girl between 2 and 10 years old in good health. CDR3s include the opening cysteine and the closing phenylalanine or tryptophan. D genes are given only for firm matches. For some rows the clone size is stated as once, few or many, or as a class when expanded; others skip it.

D,V,size,J,DNA,CDR3
.,TRBV5-6,few,TRBJ2-4,TGTGCCAGCAGCTTGCGGGGAGGTCACATTCAGTACTTC,CASSLRGGHIQYF
.,TRBV12-5,.,TRBJ2-7,TGTGCTAGTGGATCCGGGAGCATGTCCTACGAGCAGTACTTC,CASGSGSMSYEQYF
.,TRBV7-2,few,TRBJ2-7,TGTGCCAGCAGCTTAGACTCCGGTACCTACGAGCAGTACTTC,CASSLDSGTYEQYF
.,TRBV4-3,few,TRBJ2-2,TGCGCCAGCAGCCAAGCACTGGGACCAGGGTTTGCAACCGGGGAGCTGTTTTTT,CASSQALGPGFATGELFF
.,TRBV13,.,TRBJ2-7,TGTGCCAGCAGAAGGGGACTGGCCTCCTACGAGCAGTACTTC,CASRRGLASYEQYF
TRBD2,TRBV20-1,.,TRBJ2-1,TGCAGTGCTAGATCCCCACTAGCGACCATTTACAATGAGCAGTTCTTC,CSARSPLATIYNEQFF
.,TRBV9,.,TRBJ1-1,TGTGCCAGCAGCGAGGGGGGTCGGACAGCCGAGGAAGCTTTCTTT,CASSEGGRTAEEAFF
TRBD2,TRBV20-1,.,TRBJ2-5,TGCAGTCTCACCTCCCCGCGGGAGGAGACCCAGTACTTC,CSLTSPREETQYF
.,TRBV28,.,TRBJ2-2,TGTGCCAGCAGTTTCTATGCAATGCCAGGAGGGGACACCGGGGAGCTGTTTTTT,CASSFYAMPGGDTGELFF
.,TRBV7-9,few,TRBJ1-1,TGTGCCAGCAGCCCCCAGTCGGGCCCTGGGAACACTGAAGCTTTCTTT,CASSPQSGPGNTEAFF
TRBD1,TRBV6-2/TRBV6-3,.,TRBJ1-6,TGTGCCAGCAGTTACTCGAAGGACAGGGGGCATTCACCCCTCCACTTT,CASSYSKDRGHSPLHF
TRBD2,TRBV20-1,.,TRBJ2-3,TGCAGTGCTATTAGCGTCAACGGGGAGGCTAGCGGGGGGGACGCAGATACGCAGTATTTT,CSAISVNGEASGGDADTQYF
.,TRBV5-6,few,TRBJ2-1,TGTGCCACGACGACTTTCGGGGACTACAATGAGCAGTTCTTC,CATTTFGDYNEQFF
.,TRBV18,.,TRBJ2-1,TGTGCCAGCTCACAAACGACTCAATCCAATGAGCAGTTCTTC,CASSQTTQSNEQFF
.,TRBV28,.,TRBJ1-2,TGTGCCAGCAGTTCCCCTGAGGCCTTAAGGGGCTACACCTTC,CASSSPEALRGYTF
TRBD2,TRBV6-6,.,TRBJ2-1,TGTGCCAGCAGCTCAGCGGGGACTAGCGTCCTGTACAATGAGCAGTTCTTC,CASSSAGTSVLYNEQFF
.,TRBV2,.,TRBJ2-3,TGTGCCGGAACCACTCCGGGACTTGGCACAGATACGCAGTATTTT,CAGTTPGLGTDTQYF
.,TRBV18,.,TRBJ1-2,TGTGCCAGCTCACCACCGGACAGTTTTAGTCCTGGCTACACCTTC,CASSPPDSFSPGYTF
.,TRBV2,.,TRBJ2-1,TGTGCCAGCAGTGAAGTTCGGTCGGGTGAGCAGTTCTTC,CASSEVRSGEQFF
.,TRBV12-3/TRBV12-4,few,TRBJ1-1,TGTGCCAGCAGTATATCCCTGAACACTGAAGCTTTCTTT,CASSISLNTEAFF
.,TRBV4-1,.,TRBJ2-5,TGCGCCAGCAGCCGAGGCGTGAAAGAGACCCAGTACTTC,CASSRGVKETQYF
.,TRBV7-3,.,TRBJ1-1,TGTGCCAGCAGCTTAGCGGGACCCGCGAACACTGAAGCTTTCTTT,CASSLAGPANTEAFF
.,TRBV5-1,.,TRBJ1-1,TGCGCCAGCAGATCTCGGTTTAACGCTGAAGCTTTCTTT,CASRSRFNAEAFF
.,TRBV12-3/TRBV12-4,.,TRBJ2-5,TGTGCCAGCAGTTTAACTAGCCTATCTTCGGGTGAGACCCAGTACTTC,CASSLTSLSSGETQYF
.,TRBV3-1,once,TRBJ2-1,TGTGCCAGCAGCCAGCGATACAAGAGCTCCTACAATGAGCAGTTCTTC,CASSQRYKSSYNEQFF
.,TRBV24-1,.,TRBJ1-1,TGTGCCACCAGTGATTGGGCTACGCCGGGGAGGGCTTTCTTT,CATSDWATPGRAFF
TRBD2,TRBV28,.,TRBJ2-1,TGTGCCAGCAGTTCCCCTAGCGGGAGAGGTAATGAGCAGTTCTTC,CASSSPSGRGNEQFF
.,TRBV5-1,.,TRBJ2-7,TGCGCCAGCAGCTTGGAAATTTACTCCTACGAGCAGTACTTC,CASSLEIYSYEQYF
TRBD1,TRBV20-1,.,TRBJ2-4,TGCAGTGCTGGGCAGGGGGCCTCTGCCAAAAACATTCAGTACTTC,CSAGQGASAKNIQYF
.,TRBV6-5,few,TRBJ2-3,TGTGCCAGCAGTTACGCCCCTAGCAATCCTATAGATACGCAGTATTTT,CASSYAPSNPIDTQYF
.,TRBV20-1,few,TRBJ2-7,TGCAGTGCTAGAGATCAGGCTACCTACGAGCAGTACTTC,CSARDQATYEQYF
.,TRBV19,few,TRBJ1-2,TGTGCCAGTAGTGCGTATGATGAGGACATTGGCTACACCTTC,CASSAYDEDIGYTF
.,TRBV29-1,.,TRBJ2-7,TGCAGCGTTGGTGTTAGTCTCTCGGCCTACGAGCAGTACTTC,CSVGVSLSAYEQYF
TRBD2,TRBV4-1,few,TRBJ2-1,TGCGCCAGCAGCTTAGCGGGCGGCGTCTACTCCTACAATGAGCAGTTCTTC,CASSLAGGVYSYNEQFF